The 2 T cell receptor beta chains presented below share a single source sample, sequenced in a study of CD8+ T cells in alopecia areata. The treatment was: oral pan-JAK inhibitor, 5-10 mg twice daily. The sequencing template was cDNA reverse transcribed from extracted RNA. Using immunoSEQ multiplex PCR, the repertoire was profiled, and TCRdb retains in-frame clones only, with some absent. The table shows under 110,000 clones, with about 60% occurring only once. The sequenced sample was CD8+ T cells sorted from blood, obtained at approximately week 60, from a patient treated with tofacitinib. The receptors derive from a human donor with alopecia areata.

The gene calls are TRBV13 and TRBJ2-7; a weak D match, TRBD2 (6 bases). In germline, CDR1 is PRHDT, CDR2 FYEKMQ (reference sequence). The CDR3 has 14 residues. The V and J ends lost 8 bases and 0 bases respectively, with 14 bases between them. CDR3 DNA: TGTGCCAGCGCGGGGCAGGCAGACTCCTACGAGCAGTACTTC. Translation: CASAGQADSYEQYF.

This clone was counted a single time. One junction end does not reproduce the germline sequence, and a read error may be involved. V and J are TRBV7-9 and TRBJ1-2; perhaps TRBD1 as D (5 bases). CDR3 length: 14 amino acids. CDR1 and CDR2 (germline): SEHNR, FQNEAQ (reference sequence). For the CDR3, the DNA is TGTGCCACCAGCCGGGGGTCGGGGAGAGATGGCTACACCTTC. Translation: CATSRGSGRDGYTF.